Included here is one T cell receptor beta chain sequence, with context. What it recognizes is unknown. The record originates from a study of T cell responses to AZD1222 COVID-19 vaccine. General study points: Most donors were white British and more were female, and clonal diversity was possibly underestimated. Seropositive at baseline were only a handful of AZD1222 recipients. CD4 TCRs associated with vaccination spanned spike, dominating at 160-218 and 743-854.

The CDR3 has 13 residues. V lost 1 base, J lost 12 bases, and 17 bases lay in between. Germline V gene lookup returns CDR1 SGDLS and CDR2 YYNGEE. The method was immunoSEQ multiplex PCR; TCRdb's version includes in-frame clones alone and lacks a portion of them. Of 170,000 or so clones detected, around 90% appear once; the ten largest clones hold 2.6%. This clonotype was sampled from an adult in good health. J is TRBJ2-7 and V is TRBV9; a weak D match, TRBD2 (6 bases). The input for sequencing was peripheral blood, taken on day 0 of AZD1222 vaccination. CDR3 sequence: CASSVNVGGHRYF. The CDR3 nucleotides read TGTGCCAGCAGCGTAAACGTGGGGGGTCATCGGTACTTC.